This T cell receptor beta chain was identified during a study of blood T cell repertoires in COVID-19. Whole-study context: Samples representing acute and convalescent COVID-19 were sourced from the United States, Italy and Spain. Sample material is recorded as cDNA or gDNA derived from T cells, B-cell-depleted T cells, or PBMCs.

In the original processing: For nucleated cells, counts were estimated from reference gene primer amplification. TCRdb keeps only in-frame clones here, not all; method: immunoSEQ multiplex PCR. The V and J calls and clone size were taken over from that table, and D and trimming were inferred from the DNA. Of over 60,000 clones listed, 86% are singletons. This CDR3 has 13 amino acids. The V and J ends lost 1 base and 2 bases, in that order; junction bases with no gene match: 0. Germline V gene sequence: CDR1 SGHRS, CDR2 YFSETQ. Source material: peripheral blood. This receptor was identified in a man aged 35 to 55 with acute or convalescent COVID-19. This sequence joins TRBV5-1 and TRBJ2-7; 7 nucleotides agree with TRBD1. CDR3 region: CASSLQGAYEQYF. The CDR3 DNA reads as TGCGCCAGCAGCTTGCAGGGGGCCTACGAGCAGTACTTC.